The 18 T cell receptor beta chains below come from one sample, sequenced in a study of cytomegalovirus exposure and HLA in healthy donors. Primers included in the PCR were 60 Vbeta and 13 Jbeta primers. Repertoires were generated with immunoSEQ multiplex PCR, while TCRdb's copy carries only in-frame clones and drops some. Of over 150,000 clones listed, 81% are singletons. Sequences were obtained from PBMCs. The receptors originated from a woman in her forties or fifties in good health and CMV-seronegative.

With regard to this clone: Mismatch with germline at one junction end may stem from a read error. This chain links TRBV7-9 with TRBJ1-6, with D hard to call. Germline values: CDR1 SEHNR, CDR2 FQNEAQ (reference sequence). The CDR3 is 16 residues long. The DNA for the CDR3 is TGTTCCAGCAGCTTAGTAATTAAGGAGTATCATTCACCCCTCCACTTT. Its translation: CSSSLVIKEYHSPLHF.

The chain couples TRBV5-4 to TRBJ2-7, with TRBD2 as a possible D gene (7 bases). Trimming cost V 0 bases and J 7 bases, with 11 bases left between them. Germline V gene sequence: CDR1 SGHNT, CDR2 YYREEE (reference sequence). CDR3 length equals 13 residues. Here the CDR3 reads CASSLEGGAEQYF. DNA of the CDR3: TGTGCCAGCAGCTTGGAGGGGGGGGCGGAGCAGTACTTC.

This chain links TRBV18 with TRBJ1-4; 8 bases are a match to TRBD1. Germline CDR1 and CDR2: KGHSH and LQKENI. The V and J ends lost 2 bases and 2 bases, in that order; junction bases with no gene match: 19. This CDR3 has 21 residues. The CDR3 loop reads CASSPFARGRGLWGTNEKLFF. CDR3 bases: TGTGCCAGCTCACCATTCGCCAGGGGGCGAGGCCTTTGGGGGACTAATGAAAAACTGTTTTTT.

Regarding this clone: This may stem from a read error, because a much larger clone lies one nucleotide away. V usage is TRBV11-3 and J usage is TRBJ1-1, with D tentatively TRBD1 (6 bases). There are 13 residues in the CDR3. Germline V CDR1 and CDR2: SGHNT, YENEEA. The V gene lost 5 bases and the J gene lost 1 base, with 8 bases spanning the gap. DNA of the CDR3: TGTGCCAGCAGCCCGACAGGGAACACTGAAGCTTTCTTT. Translated, it gives CASSPTGNTEAFF.

The rearrangement uses TRBV5-1 and TRBJ2-1; D perhaps matches TRBD2 (7 bases). CDR3 length equals 18 residues. The germline V and J ends were trimmed by 3 bases and 8 bases, with 27 bases remaining between them. Germline-derived CDR1 and CDR2 are SGHRS and YFSETQ. CDR3 in DNA: TGCGCCAGCAGCTGGCCCGGGGGCGCAGCGGGGAGTTTCTATGAGCAGTTCTTC. Translated: CASSWPGGAAGSFYEQFF.

The chain employs TRBV28 and TRBJ2-7; TRBD2 matches 10 bases. V lost 4 bases to trimming and J lost 5 bases; unmatched junction nucleotides: 11. The CDR3 is made up of 16 amino acids. Germline CDR1 MDHEN, CDR2 SYDVKM. This chain's CDR3 is CASSSTSLAGAHEQYF. CDR3 in DNA: TGTGCCAGCAGTTCCACTAGCCTAGCGGGAGCCCACGAGCAGTACTTC.

This sequence joins TRBV30 and TRBJ2-5; TRBD2 matches at 8 bases. V gave up 0 bases and J gave up 5 bases; unmatched junction bases: 8. Germline V gene data show CDR1 as GTSNPN and CDR2 as SVGIG (reference sequence). The CDR3 runs 15 residues. CDR3 sequence: CAWSVVAGGGETQYF. DNA for the CDR3: TGTGCCTGGAGTGTAGTTGCGGGGGGCGGGGAGACCCAGTACTTC.

The chain employs TRBV11-3 and TRBJ2-5; tentatively, D is TRBD1 (5 bases). With 6 bases removed from V and 7 bases from J, the gap between germline ends came to 6 bases. This CDR3 is 10 amino acids long. Germline V gene sequence: CDR1 SGHNT, CDR2 YENEEA. This CDR3 is CASRQVTQYF. The CDR3 coding sequence is TGTGCCAGCAGACAGGTGACCCAGTACTTC.

This chain uses TRBV18 with TRBJ1-1; the match to TRBD1 covers 7 bases. Per the germline V gene, CDR1 is KGHSH and CDR2 is LQKENI. V was clipped by 3 bases and J by 6 bases; unmatched bases: 7. The CDR3 totals 14 residues. The CDR3 coding sequence is TGTGCCAGCTCACCCCGGGACAGCGACGCTGAAGCTTTCTTT. Its translation: CASSPRDSDAEAFF.

The V and J genes are TRBV6-6 and TRBJ2-7, with a tentative D call TRBD2 (5 bases). V dropped 2 bases and J dropped 4 bases, with 15 bases sitting between them. This CDR3 has 15 amino acids. CDR1 is MNHNY, CDR2 SVGAGI, per germline (reference sequence). CDR3 bases: TGTGCCAGCAGTTACAGTACCCCCGGAGGATACGAGCAGTACTTC. This gives the protein CASSYSTPGGYEQYF.

V gene TRBV11-3 combines with J gene TRBJ2-1; 14 bases fit TRBD2. The length of the CDR3 is 18 residues. The V segment lost 2 bases and the J segment 3 bases; nucleotides outside the gene matches: 6. Germline V lookup: CDR1 SGHNT, CDR2 YENEEA. CDR3 DNA: TGTGCCAGCAGCTTAAAGACTAGCGGGAGGGGGGGCTACAATGAGCAGTTCTTC. This translates into CASSLKTSGRGGYNEQFF.

This clone was counted between two and nine times. The chain has TRBV10-1 and TRBJ2-1, with TRBD1 matching 7 bases. This CDR3 is 15 amino acids long. J was trimmed by 2 bases and V by 5 bases; bases with no gene match: 6. Germline values: CDR1 WNHNN, CDR2 SYGVQD (reference sequence). CDR3 protein: CASSNRQGAYNEQFF. CDR3 in DNA: TGCGCCAGCAGTAACCGGCAGGGGGCCTACAATGAGCAGTTCTTC.

This clone has a handful of counts. The chain is built from TRBV9 and TRBJ2-3; the match to TRBD2 covers 8 bases. Germline CDR1 reads SGDLS; CDR2 reads YYNGEE. Trimming took 0 bases from V and 0 from J; bases not matched to a gene: 3. The CDR3 spans 16 residues. In DNA, the CDR3 is TGTGCCAGCAGCGTAGGGCGGGGGGCCAGCACAGATACGCAGTATTTT. Its translation: CASSVGRGASTDTQYF.

In regard to this clone: The junction departs from germline at one end; a sequencing error may be responsible. The V call is TRBV9, the J call TRBJ2-2, with 8 nucleotides matching TRBD1. Germline CDR1 SGDLS, CDR2 YYNGEE. The CDR3 length is 16 residues. This CDR3 reads CASSAAGGGYTGELLF. CDR3 in DNA: TGTGCCAGCAGCGCCGCAGGGGGCGGTTACACCGGGGAGCTGCTTTTT.

The chain's CDR3 is CASSLGWRYEQYF. The CDR3 nucleotides read TGTGCCAGCTCCCTAGGATGGAGGTACGAGCAGTACTTC. This chain links TRBV18 with TRBJ2-7, with D maybe TRBD2 (5 bases). This CDR3 spans 13 amino acids. CDR1 KGHSH and CDR2 LQKENI come from the germline V gene. V dropped 6 bases and J dropped 4 bases, with 13 bases sitting between them.

The J gene is TRBJ1-5, the V gene TRBV6-6; D is undetermined. This CDR3 has 13 residues. The V gene's germline CDR1 is MNHNY and CDR2 SVGAGI (reference sequence). V gave up 2 bases and J gave up 6 bases, with 8 bases separating them. CDR3 in amino acids: CASSYDAAQPQHF. The CDR3 DNA sequence: TGTGCCAGCAGTTACGACGCGGCTCAGCCCCAGCATTTT.

This chain connects TRBV5-4 to TRBJ2-2; 7 positions match TRBD2. J was trimmed by 6 bases and V by 0 bases; bases with no gene match: 5. Germline CDR1 and CDR2: SGHNT and YYREEE (reference sequence). The length of the CDR3 is 15 residues. The CDR3 DNA reads as TGTGCCAGCAGCTTGGGTCGGGAGGTCCCCGGGGAGCTGTTTTTT. It yields the protein CASSLGREVPGELFF.

J is TRBJ2-5 and V is TRBV30; D is perhaps TRBD1 (5 bases). Judging by the DNA end, TRBJ2-7 fits better; the J call may be wrong. The CDR3 runs 12 residues. Per the germline V gene, CDR1 is GTSNPN and CDR2 is SVGIG (reference sequence). CDR3 in amino acids: CAWNLTGYEQYF. The CDR3 DNA follows: TGTGCCTGGAATCTAACAGGTTACGAGCAGTACTTC.